The present TCR beta chain was sequenced within a study of cytomegalovirus exposure and HLA in healthy donors (dated by TCRdb to the late 2010s). For the study in its entirety: In an earlier analysis of fewer than 750 of the donors, 250 to 350 Gb of sequence data and approximately 120 million unique TCR beta sequences from some 170 million T cells were reported. In an earlier analysis of more than 550 of the donors, high-throughput TCR beta sequencing was used to judge whether each TCR beta V gene segment behaved as functional or pseudogenic. Donor age, sex, ethnicity and CMV serostatus were collected together with the repertoire data. Besides the first cohort of some 670 subjects, a separate validation cohort made up of 95 to 150 different subjects was used. Genome-wide SNP genotypes for about 65% of the roughly 670 donors were used in a later genetic analysis, which treated that subset as a discovery cohort. Of the roughly 390 genotyped donors, over 80% were placed in the genetic ancestry cluster associated with self-reported Caucasian donors. Using immunosequencing, the study profiled T cell repertoires from fewer than 700 subjects and related those repertoires to cytomegalovirus serostatus. The number of donors typed differed by locus, with roughly 629-640 for A, B, C, DRB1 and DQB1, more than 500 for DQA1, over 600 for DPA1, and over 400 for DPB1. Every discovery cohort repertoire had been produced on one sequencing platform. An early release covering roughly 580 HLA-typed donors comprised about 300 gigabases of sequencing data and approximately 85 million unique TCR sequences. To predict cytomegalovirus infection status, the study brought together high-throughput TCR immunosequencing, statistical association of individual TCRs with disease status, and machine learning. HLA typing covered class I and class II loci at four-digit resolution. On average, around 240,000 unique TCR beta nucleotide sequences were sequenced per donor among about 400 genotyped donors of the cohort, with 15% to 20% of those sequences being non-productive. Rather than drawing on any new phenotypic data, the later analysis identified candidate immune exposures from TCR beta sequences and the way those sequences occurred across donors. Four or five DR-DQ haplotypes were handled as single units for association and clustering because linkage in the cohort was strong. A later analysis re-analyzed previously published TCR beta repertoires from 666 donors and added high-resolution HLA genotyping to study TCR occurrence patterns. The study aimed to test whether signatures of past pathogen exposure could be identified by cataloging public T cell receptors.

Libraries came from the immunoSEQ multiplex PCR assay. For the multiplex PCR, a mixture combining 60 forward primers for TCR Vbeta segments and 13 reverse primers for TCR Jbeta segments was used. A multiplex PCR assay on genomic DNA amplified the CDR3 region of rearranged TCR beta genes. The amplified TCR beta libraries were sequenced on the Illumina HiSeq System as 87-base-pair reads. The study's processing was this. A later analysis tallied 75 million to 85 million unique TCR beta chains across the approximately 670 repertoires, and roughly 11 million of those chains were shared by two or more donors. To remove PCR and sequencing errors, raw reads were error-corrected and collapsed into unique sequences using a nearest-neighbor algorithm that merged closely related sequences. Alignment of CDR3 sequences to IMGT reference sequences was used to assign V, D and J gene segments. For a sequence to be retained, a match of at least six nucleotides to both a V gene segment and a J gene segment was required. A rearrangement was called productive if the CDR3 had no stop codons and remained in frame with V and J, and every other rearrangement was called non-productive. CDR3 was defined by IMGT convention, running from the second conserved V-encoded cysteine to the conserved J-encoded phenylalanine. Sequences without an unambiguous match to a single V gene segment were excluded from the earlier analysis of over 500 of the donors. An earlier analysis of over 450 of the donors classified V segments as functional when productive rearrangements were above 56.7% and as segregating when the standard deviation between donors was above 5%. A statistical classification framework was built for diagnosing cytomegalovirus status from the catalog of TCR beta chain sequences. In a later analysis, TCR nucleotide sequences were compared against IMGT/GENE-DB human TR gene sequences so that V and J genes could be assigned. The TCRdist pipeline was used in a later analysis to assign CDR3 sequences and most-parsimonious VDJ recombination scenarios. A later analysis defined each TCR beta chain by its CDR3 amino acid sequence plus V-gene family, and excluded reads lacking a unique V-gene family. A later analysis removed 550 to 650 highly shared, low-generation-probability nucleotide sequences to deal with suspected cross-contamination and a sequencing artifact. In a later analysis, a clonal expansion index was calculated for each public chain from normalized within-repertoire ranks of inferred template counts. Generation probabilities in a later analysis came from a VDJ recombination model fitted to out-of-frame rearrangements, and those results were checked against IGoR. Hypergeometric tests were used in a later analysis to score TCR-TCR, TCR-HLA and TCR-CMV co-occurrence, with a repertoire-size bias correction applied to the TCR pairs. To estimate false discovery rates, a later analysis permuted the HLA or CMV assignments 20 times. A later analysis grouped co-occurring TCRs with DBSCAN, adding TCRdist sequence similarity when clustering within HLA-allele-positive subsets. Repertoires with fewer than 30,000 or more than 120,000 public chains were left out of co-occurrence clustering, as were about 5 repertoires with anomalous nucleotide sharing. The table comes from immuneACCESS by way of TCRdb, which keeps in-frame sequences with V and J called. Part of the clones is missing from these tables; in studies checked, under half for an unresolved V gene and the rest for unknown reasons. That table is the source of V, J and clone size, and D and trimming were worked out from the DNA. The table for this sample lists some 150,000 clones; 65% to 85% of them were counted only once. The ten largest clones take up over 1.1% of the sample.

The cohort comprised hundreds of healthy bone marrow donors. All cohort members were sampled while nominally healthy, although unrecorded immune exposures were likely present. The donor tested CMV seronegative and was one of the 352 seronegative cohort members. A peripheral blood sample was collected from each donor, and TCR beta sequencing was performed on peripheral blood mononuclear cells. The Qiagen DNeasy Blood Extraction Kit was used to extract genomic DNA from the blood cell samples. What the work shows at the level of the full study, not this receptor alone: The earlier analysis of nearly 600 of the donors excluded 15 to 20 rarely observed V segments, including chromosome 9 orphons, because counts were too low. Sequencing depth was assumed to be roughly uniform across donors in the presence/absence analyses, though that assumption may not hold. In both the original and validation cohorts, the classifier was reported to diagnose cytomegalovirus status with high specificity and sensitivity. A further reported finding was that TCR beta sequences accurately predicted the HLA-A and HLA-B alleles for most subjects in the first cohort. Compared with the approximately 670-donor mean, donors in an Asian-associated ancestry cluster had fewer N-insertions in productive TCRs, according to a later genetic analysis. Strong co-occurrence of HLA alleles, especially DR and DQ, made assigning TCR associations to individual alleles difficult. CMV serostatus was the only immune exposure information available for the cohort. A later analysis found that HLA-associated TCR beta chains were more clonally expanded and had lower generation probabilities than equally common non-associated chains. A group of highly shared sequence variants was considered likely to be a technical artifact of the sequencing pipeline. Most TCR sequences were observed very rarely across donors, whereas some public TCRs were present in many individuals. Linkage disequilibrium might explain the correlated functional status among segregating V segments, but an unknown experimental factor could not be excluded. In a later analysis, TCR association rates were found to vary across HLA loci, with the most associated TCRs seen for DRB1 alleles and the fewest for HLA-C alleles. Only TCR beta chains were sequenced in this cohort, and the absence of alpha or paired-chain data limited detectable features. Because HLA typing was unavailable for some donors at each locus, only the typed subset was used in association tests. A later analysis found that most CMV-associated TCR beta chains appeared HLA-restricted, with HLA associations seemingly driven largely by CMV exposure. According to a later analysis, parvovirus B19, influenza, CMV and Epstein-Barr virus appeared linked to several top co-occurrence clusters. In vitro tests confirmed that a few of the cytomegalovirus-associated TCR beta chains recognize cytomegalovirus antigens. In an earlier analysis of some 640 of the donors, most TCR beta V segments were observed in productive rearrangements about 87% or about 30% of the time, broadly matching IMGT annotations. According to the authors, the approach could potentially be generalized to other disease states and immunological phenotypes. The study listed around 160 TCR beta chains as associated with cytomegalovirus. Some IMGT-functional V segments, including TRBV6-2 and TRBV6-3, could not be told apart with the 87-base-pair reads, so those segments were excluded. At a false discovery rate of 0.05, a later analysis linked 16,951 TCR beta sequences to specific HLA alleles. An association between a missense DCLRE1C variant and V-gene and J-gene trimming of TCR beta chains was found in a later genetic analysis and replicated in an independent cohort.

On this clone itself: Its recognized antigen is unknown. Per-base qualities were not stored, and no clone one base away is much larger.

Inclusive of the bounding cysteine and phenylalanine, the CDR3 is 14 residues long. CDR3 DNA is the only sequence kept; it has 42 bases, read in frame from the first base. From a lookup of the germline V gene, CDR1 and CDR2 are LGHNA and YSLEER. V is pruned by 3 bases and J by 7 bases, leaving 5 bases of the junction without a gene match. This receptor chain uses TRBV4-3 and TRBJ2-2; the central 7 bases match TRBD1. The receptor was derived from a man aged 60 to 69 in good health and CMV-seronegative. The sample taken for sequencing was PBMCs. In nucleotides, the sequence is TGCGCCAGCAGCCAGGACAGGAGCTACGGGGAGCTGTTTTTT. Translated, this gives CASSQDRSYGELFF.